This TCR beta chain was sequenced in a study of OX40 agonist ivuxolimab in advanced cancers. Looking at the study overall: Those treated in dose escalation had hepatocellular carcinoma, melanoma, renal cell cancer or head and neck cancer.

Method: immunoSEQ multiplex PCR; TCRdb's copy keeps in-frame clones and lacks some. The sample consists of roughly 77,000 clones, about nine tenths of them appearing once. V lost 5 bases to trimming and J lost 2 bases; unmatched junction nucleotides: 9. Germline CDR1 is SGHNT and CDR2 is YYREEE (reference sequence). The CDR3 loop spans 18 amino acids. This clone was seen only once. The source is an adult with an advanced solid tumor such as melanoma, head and neck, liver or kidney cancer. This specimen consisted of CD4+ or CD8+ T cells sorted from blood, obtained in a trial of the OX40 agonist ivuxolimab. This chain joins TRBV5-4 and TRBJ2-6, with TRBD2 identical over 11 bases. The chain's CDR3 is CASRIRSSGRAGANVLTF. CDR3 nucleotide sequence: TGTGCCAGCAGGATCCGTAGTAGCGGGAGGGCTGGGGCCAACGTCCTGACTTTC.